This passage covers 9 T cell receptor beta chains from one sample sequenced in a study of siplizumab effects on memory and regulatory T cells. Clones were read by immunoSEQ multiplex PCR, and TCRdb kept only the in-frame ones, dropping some. The sample lists over 100,000 clones; 90% to 95% were seen once. The sample was Tregs sorted from blood. The receptors here all came from a human donor in good health.

This clone was seen only once. The chain carries TRBV6-6 and TRBJ2-2; no clear D gene. There are 12 residues in the CDR3. Germline V CDR1 and CDR2: MNHNY, SVGAGI (reference sequence). V lost 6 bases, J lost 2 bases, and 4 bases lay in between. The CDR3 here is CASSQNTGELFF. CDR3 DNA sequence: TGTGCCAGCAGCCAAAACACCGGGGAGCTGTTTTTT.

CDR3 DNA sequence: TGTGCCAGCAGCCCCCGACCGTGGGGGCCAGCTTTCTTT. Translating gives CASSPRPWGPAFF. The chain employs TRBV7-2 and TRBJ1-1; perhaps TRBD1 as D (6 bases). Germline V gives CDR1 SGHTA, CDR2 FQGNSA. Trimming cost V 5 bases and J 10 bases, with 17 bases left between them. This CDR3 region has 13 residues.

The chain employs TRBV7-2 and TRBJ2-1, with a possible D match to TRBD1 (5 bases). The length of the CDR3 is 13 residues. Trimming took 1 base from V and 9 from J, leaving 10 bases between them. CDR1 is SGHTA, CDR2 FQGNSA, per germline. CDR3 residues: CASSLVQVFEQFF. The CDR3 DNA reads TGTGCCAGCAGCTTAGTACAGGTTTTTGAGCAGTTCTTC.

The V gene is TRBV2, the J gene TRBJ2-7, with 12 positions matching TRBD2. V was clipped by 3 bases and J by 2 bases; unmatched bases: 8. This CDR3 is 17 amino acids long. Per germline, CDR1 SNHLY and CDR2 FYNNEI. The CDR3 nucleotides are TGTGCCAGCAGTGATTCGGCTAGCGGGAGGGCGGCCTACGAGCAGTACTTC. Translating it yields CASSDSASGRAAYEQYF.

The CDR3 DNA reads as TGTGCCAGCAGGGCCGGGACGGTCTATGGCTACACCTTC. Translated: CASRAGTVYGYTF. The rearrangement uses TRBV2 and TRBJ1-2, with a weak D call TRBD1 (5 bases). The CDR3 totals 13 residues. The V gene lost 6 bases and the J gene lost 4 bases, with 12 bases spanning the gap. CDR1 SNHLY and CDR2 FYNNEI come from the germline V gene.

The chain employs TRBV5-1 and TRBJ2-2; D is uncertain. V was cut by 3 bases and J by 1 base, with 10 bases left in between. The V gene's germline CDR1 is SGHRS and CDR2 YFSETQ. The CDR3 covers 15 residues. The CDR3 DNA is TGCGCCAGCAGCTCCGCTTTGGGGAACACCGGGGAGCTGTTTTTT. Residues: CASSSALGNTGELFF.

This chain uses TRBV13 with TRBJ1-1; perhaps TRBD1 as D (6 bases). This CDR3 has 11 residues. Between the trimmed V and J ends, which lost 3 bases and 10 bases, there was a span of 9 bases. Germline V lookup: CDR1 PRHDT, CDR2 FYEKMQ (reference sequence). CDR3 DNA sequence: TGTGCCAGCAGCTTTAGGGGGGTAGCTTTCTTT. Translated: CASSFRGVAFF.

The chain joins TRBV20-1 to TRBJ2-3; D call uncertain. This CDR3 contains 11 residues. V was cut by 5 bases and J by 5 bases, with 8 bases left in between. Germline V gives CDR1 DFQATT, CDR2 SNEGSKA (reference sequence). CDR3 DNA sequence: TGCAGTGCTCCCCTAGGAGATACGCAGTATTTT. This gives the protein CSAPLGDTQYF.

V is TRBV5-1 and J is TRBJ2-1, with 9 nucleotides matching TRBD2. With V trimmed by 4 bases and J by 8 bases, 4 bases remained unmatched. CDR3 length: 13 residues. The germline V gene encodes CDR1 SGHRS and CDR2 YFSETQ. This chain's CDR3 is CASSASGRYEQFF. CDR3 DNA: TGCGCCAGCAGCGCCAGCGGGAGGTATGAGCAGTTCTTC.